This T cell receptor beta chain was sequenced for a study of control samples from healthy donors and cancer patients. The CDR3 contains 12 residues. Germline CDR1 MDHEN, CDR2 SYDVKM. V was shortened by 5 bases and J by 4 bases, with 6 bases between the two germline ends. TCRdb's table, derived via immunoSEQ multiplex PCR, lists solely in-frame clones and lacks some. The sample lists tens of thousands of clones, 75% to 90% occurring once. The sample was PBMCs. V gene TRBV28 combines with J gene TRBJ2-1; D unresolved. The TCR originated in a woman in her forties or fifties with colorectal cancer. The CDR3 loop reads CASSMGYNEQFF. CDR3 in DNA: TGTGCCAGCAGTATGGGTTACAATGAGCAGTTCTTC.